This T cell receptor (beta chain) was captured by sequencing in a study of read filtering for tumor transcriptome and immune sequencing. Across the study: Mean patient age was roughly 66 years, range roughly 40 to 85; some 17 male, 12 to 15 female.

V lost 3 bases to trimming and J lost 4 bases, with 3 bases between them. Germline-derived CDR1 and CDR2 are SGHNT and YENEEA. The CDR3 spans 11 residues. The library was built from about 400 ng RNA with molecular barcoded adaptors for alpha/delta and beta/gamma chains. Each CDR3 protein gets one entry after TCRdb re-called the reads with MiXCR. The sample yields roughly 82,000 distinct CDR3 sequences, 9% to 15% seen once. This clonotype was observed a few times. A read error is possible here, since a much larger clone lies one base away. Material: a population of CD138-negative cells sorted from bone marrow. J is TRBJ2-5 and V is TRBV11-3, with D unresolved. This sequence originates from a donor aged 40 or over with multiple myeloma. In DNA, the CDR3 is TGTGCCAGCAGCTTGACAGAGACCCAGTACTTC. Its protein product is CASSLTETQYF.